This is a list of T cell receptor beta chains from one sample in a study of T cell repertoires in cytomegalovirus infection. TCRdb re-called the reads through MiXCR, storing one row per CDR3 protein. The sample includes under 800,000 distinct CDR3 sequences, 24% of them seen just once. Sequenced material: CD8+ T cells from PBMCs. The receptors originated from a human donor in good health (CMV status not recorded). Some clones in this sample may be carry-over from other donors' samples. Both conserved end residues are part of each CDR3. The D gene is left open where the match is weak. Clone size appears in some rows only: once, few, many, or a class for an expanded clone.

J | V | D | size | CDR3 | DNA
TRBJ2-7 | TRBV7-6 | - | - | CASSEAGTSYEQYF | TGTGCCAGCAGCGAGGCCGGGACCAGCTACGAGCAGTACTTC
TRBJ2-2 | TRBV28 | - | many | CASSGTAYTGELFF | TGTGCCAGCTCGGGGACCGCATACACCGGGGAGCTGTTTTTT
TRBJ1-1 | TRBV27 | - | few | CASSLLRIKAATEAFF | TGTGCCAGCAGTTTATTGCGGATAAAAGCAGCCACTGAAGCTTTCTTT
TRBJ1-1 | TRBV24-1 | - | few | CVTSAPGTEAFF | TGTGTCACCAGTGCCCCCGGCACTGAAGCTTTCTTT
TRBJ2-7 | TRBV7-4 | - | - | CASSLTTGEGYF | TGTGCCAGCAGCTTGACTACTGGAGAGGGGTACTTC
TRBJ1-1 | TRBV6-2/TRBV6-3 | - | few | CASSFEGLPNTEAFF | TGTGCCAGCAGTTTCGAGGGGTTACCTAACACTGAAGCTTTCTTT
TRBJ2-2 | TRBV4-3 | - | few | CASSQDVRDISLEGGELFF | TGCGCCAGCAGCCAAGACGTGAGGGACATTTCTTTAGAGGGCGGGGAGCTGTTTTTT
TRBJ1-1 | TRBV11-2 | - | - | CASSLTRGWSEAFF | TGTGCCAGCAGCTTAACCAGGGGTTGGAGTGAAGCTTTCTTT
TRBJ1-1 | TRBV14 | TRBD1 | - | CASSQRNRGREAFF | TGTGCCAGCAGCCAACGGAACAGGGGAAGGGAAGCTTTCTTT
TRBJ2-1 | TRBV9 | - | few | CASSVPTTGSSYNEQFF | TGTGCCAGCAGCGTACCGACCACAGGAAGCTCCTACAATGAGCAGTTCTTC
TRBJ2-2 | TRBV12-3/TRBV12-4 | - | few | CASSGGDPNTGELFF | TGTGCCAGCAGTGGAGGGGATCCGAACACCGGGGAGCTGTTTTTT
TRBJ2-1 | TRBV20-1 | TRBD1 | few | CSAYPWQGAYNEQFF | TGCAGTGCATACCCCTGGCAGGGGGCCTACAATGAGCAGTTCTTC
TRBJ1-4 | TRBV7-9 | - | - | CASRTGRGANEKLFF | TGTGCCAGCAGGACAGGTCGAGGGGCTAATGAAAAACTGTTTTTT
TRBJ1-1 | TRBV20-1 | TRBD1 | - | CSARDWTGQGTEAFF | TGCAGTGCTAGAGATTGGACAGGGCAGGGGACTGAAGCTTTCTTT
TRBJ2-1 | TRBV2 | TRBD2 | - | CASSEAGLVGSYNEQFF | TGTGCCAGCAGTGAAGCGGGACTAGTAGGGTCCTACAATGAGCAGTTCTTC
TRBJ2-3 | TRBV10-3 | TRBD1 | many | CAISEPGQGITDTQYF | TGTGCCATCAGTGAGCCGGGACAGGGGATCACAGATACGCAGTATTTT
TRBJ2-3 | TRBV6-2/TRBV6-3 | TRBD1 | many | CASSYLIDRVEDTQYF | TGTGCCAGCAGTTACTTGATCGACAGGGTGGAAGATACGCAGTATTTT
TRBJ2-1 | TRBV20-1 | - | - | CSAKAADMDRGNEQFF | TGCAGTGCTAAGGCCGCCGATATGGATAGGGGTAATGAGCAGTTCTTC
TRBJ2-3 | TRBV5-1 | - | - | CASSVGGEVTDTQYF | TGCGCCAGCAGCGTCGGTGGGGAAGTAACAGATACGCAGTATTTT
TRBJ1-2 | TRBV10-3 | - | few | CAISETRQSVHGYTF | TGTGCCATCAGTGAGACTAGACAGTCGGTACATGGCTACACCTTC
TRBJ1-5 | TRBV7-8 | - | few | CASSLGQDPQPQHF | TGTGCCAGCAGCTTAGGGCAAGACCCCCAGCCCCAGCATTTT
TRBJ2-2 | TRBV5-4 | - | few | CASSLDSTVWNTGELFF | TGTGCCAGCAGCTTGGATTCGACAGTGTGGAACACCGGGGAGCTGTTTTTT
TRBJ2-2 | TRBV7-9 | TRBD2 | many | CASSLAGGRTGELFF | TGTGCCAGCAGCCTAGCGGGGGGGCGCACCGGGGAGCTGTTTTTT
TRBJ1-6 | TRBV20-1 | - | few | CSARGPDMGSNSPLHF | TGCAGTGCTAGAGGCCCTGATATGGGGTCGAATTCACCCCTCCACTTT
TRBJ2-5 | TRBV6-5 | TRBD1 | many | CASSYSTGGMETQYF | TGTGCCAGCAGTTACTCGACAGGGGGAATGGAGACCCAGTACTTC
TRBJ2-5 | TRBV6-6 | - | - | CASSYIYSPRETQYF | TGTGCCAGCAGTTACATCTACAGCCCGCGGGAGACCCAGTACTTC
TRBJ1-2 | TRBV7-9 | - | - | CASSYDQTGADYGYTF | TGTGCCAGCAGCTACGACCAAACGGGGGCTGACTATGGCTACACCTTC
TRBJ2-1 | TRBV10-3 | TRBD1 | - | CAIGAFGQGRPPAYNEQFF | TGTGCCATCGGGGCATTTGGACAGGGGAGACCGCCAGCCTACAATGAGCAGTTCTTC
TRBJ2-1 | TRBV6-5 | - | few | CASSYGQVFYNEQFF | TGTGCCAGCAGTTACGGGCAGGTCTTCTACAATGAGCAGTTCTTC
TRBJ2-1 | TRBV4-1 | - | - | CASSQDTGRGYNEQFF | TGCGCCAGCAGCCAAGATACCGGGCGGGGATACAATGAGCAGTTCTTC
TRBJ2-1 | TRBV6-6 | - | many | CASSYPRGRSYNEQFF | TGTGCCAGCAGTTACCCGCGGGGGCGCTCCTACAATGAGCAGTTCTTC